This note documents a single TCR beta chain sequence. This sample stems from a study of blood T cell repertoires in COVID-19. Study context: Acute and convalescent COVID-19 specimens originated in the United States, Italy and Spain. PBMCs, B-cell-depleted T cells, or T cells provided the cDNA or gDNA that made up the material.

Original data processing: Counts of nucleated cells, estimated from reference gene primer amplification, were obtained. Measured with immunoSEQ multiplex PCR; TCRdb has only the in-frame clones, and not every one. The V and J calls and clone size come from that table; D and trimming were worked out from the DNA. Of about 290,000 clones detected, around four fifths appear once; the ten largest clones hold 4% to 5%. The sequencing input was peripheral blood. The TCR comes from a woman between 50 and 59 years old with active or convalescent COVID-19.

In DNA, the CDR3 is TGTGCCAGTAATGACAGGGTCTATGGCTACACCTTC. This translates into CASNDRVYGYTF. The chain has TRBV28 and TRBJ1-2; 7 nucleotides align to TRBD1. Trimming at V came to 9 bases and at J to 4 bases, leaving 5 bases not matched to a gene. The CDR3 totals 12 residues. Germline V CDR1 and CDR2: MDHEN, SYDVKM.